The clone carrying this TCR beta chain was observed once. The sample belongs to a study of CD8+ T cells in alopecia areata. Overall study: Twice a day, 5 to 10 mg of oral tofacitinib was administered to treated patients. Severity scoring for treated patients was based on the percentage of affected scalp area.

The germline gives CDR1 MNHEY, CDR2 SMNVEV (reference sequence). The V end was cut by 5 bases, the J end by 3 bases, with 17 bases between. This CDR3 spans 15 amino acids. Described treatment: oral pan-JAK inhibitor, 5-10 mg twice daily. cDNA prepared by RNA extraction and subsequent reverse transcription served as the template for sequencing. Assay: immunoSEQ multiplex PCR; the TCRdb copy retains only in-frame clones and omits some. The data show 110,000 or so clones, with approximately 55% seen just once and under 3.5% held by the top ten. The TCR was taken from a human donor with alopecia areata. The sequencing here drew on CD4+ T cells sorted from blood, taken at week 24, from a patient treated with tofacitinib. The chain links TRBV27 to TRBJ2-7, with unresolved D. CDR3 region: CASSPRTPLLYEQYF. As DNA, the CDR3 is TGTGCCAGCAGTCCTCGGACCCCGCTCCTCTACGAGCAGTACTTC.